This TCR beta chain is from a study of control samples from healthy donors and cancer patients. The data were produced by immunoSEQ multiplex PCR, yet TCRdb's version contains in-frame clones alone and is incomplete. The profile shows some 130,000 clones, 80% to 95% of them singletons. The CDR3 is 18 residues long. Germline loops: CDR1 SNHLY, CDR2 FYNNEI. Trimming took 6 bases from V and 3 from J; bases not matched to a gene: 16. This clonotype was obtained from a man under 40 in good health. The chain carries TRBV2 and TRBJ2-2, with 7 bases identical to TRBD1. Specimen: blood. The CDR3 sequence: CASSPPPATGWDTGELFF. The CDR3 DNA reads as TGTGCCAGCAGCCCCCCCCCGGCGACAGGGTGGGACACCGGGGAGCTGTTTTTT.